This note documents a single T cell receptor beta chain sequence. The antigen it recognizes is unknown. Base quality data are lacking; no much larger clone is found one base away. This specimen belongs to a study of blood T cell repertoires in COVID-19 (dated by TCRdb to between 2020 and 2021). About the investigation overall: Samples from collaborators originated in the United States, Italy and Spain and spanned both the acute and convalescent phases of COVID-19. The prospective study material was composed of cDNA or gDNA derived from T cells, B-cell-depleted T cells, or PBMCs. The samples were drawn from two sources: the first 160 participants of the ongoing ImmuneRACE study, and 1,000 to 1,500 subjects contributed by 6 global collaborators. Where available, HLA class I and class II types were taken from metadata supplied by the sample provider and were not determined by assay-based typing. A freely available public database, intended as a resource for researchers studying the immune response to SARS-CoV-2, is where the repertoires were released. Subjects who had been exposed to COVID-19, were actively infected with it, or had recovered from it provided the deeply sampled blood TCRbeta repertoires that made up the dataset. The sample metadata nearly always contained a de-identified subject ID, COVID-19 status, age in years and sex. What the work shows at the level of the full study, not this receptor alone: Clinical and demographic metadata were provided uncurated, with the amount varying by source and participant.

Whole blood was collected in K2EDTA tubes by collaborating institutions according to the institutions' own protocols. For TCRbeta analysis, collaborator samples were shipped as frozen whole blood, as isolated PBMCs, or as DNA extracted from either sample type. Taken from cysteine to phenylalanine, the CDR3 has 13 residues. Only the CDR3 region is kept as DNA, spanning 39 bases read in frame from base 1. Between the V and J ends, shortened by 11 bases and 1 base respectively, the junction contains 11 bases. The CDR1 and CDR2 encoded by the germline V gene are ENHRY and SYGVKD. The immunoSEQ Assay, a bias-controlled multiplex PCR, was used to amplify TCRbeta CDR3 regions from genomic DNA. The original methods were these. Nucleated cell counts per sample were estimated from amplification of reference gene primers within the assay. To quantify the absolute abundance of each unique TCRbeta CDR3 rearrangement, sequence reads were collapsed and filtered. For each sample, productive Simpson clonality was calculated as the square root of Simpson's diversity index over productive rearrangements. TCRdb retrieved this table from immuneACCESS and kept in-frame rearrangements only. Not all clones are present; in checked studies, unresolved V genes account for under half, and no reason is known for the remainder. V and J calls and clone size follow that table, whereas D and trimming were derived from the DNA. The sample profile shows roughly 210,000 clones; about 88% of them were found once. Less than 2% of the sample rests with the top ten.

The clonotype was recovered from a man aged 65-85 years with acute or convalescent COVID-19. The chain couples TRBV10-3 to TRBJ2-2; TRBD2 is perhaps the D gene, given 5 matching bases. The sequenced material came from peripheral blood. The sequence in DNA is TGTGCCTCAAGTGCGGGGAACACCGGGGAGCTGTTTTTT. This sequence encodes CASSAGNTGELFF.